This T cell receptor (beta chain) is drawn from a study of blood T cell repertoires in COVID-19. Study details: From T cells, B-cell-depleted T cells, or PBMCs came the material, which was cDNA or gDNA.

Here immunoSEQ multiplex PCR was the method, and the copy in TCRdb shows in-frame clones only, minus some. The sample consists of roughly 120,000 clones, 80% of them appearing once. Sample: peripheral blood. This TCR was sampled from a human donor in a cohort sampled during active or convalescent COVID-19.

As DNA, the CDR3 is TGTGCCAGCAGCTTACGGGACTACCCACCATCCGAGCAGTACTTC. Translated, it gives CASSLRDYPPSEQYF. The J gene is TRBJ2-7, the V gene TRBV7-2; 7 nucleotides align to TRBD2. Germline CDR1 and CDR2: SGHTA and FQGNSA. Germline trimming cut 2 bases from V and 6 bases from J; bases unmatched to any gene: 10. The CDR3 consists of 15 residues.